This entry features one TCR beta chain sequence. These data are taken from a study of blood T cell repertoires in COVID-19. About the study: Material from acute and convalescent COVID-19 was sourced from the United States, Italy and Spain.

V lost 3 bases to trimming and J lost 7 bases, with 10 bases between them. Per the germline V gene, CDR1 is ENHRY and CDR2 is SYGVKD. CDR3 length: 13 amino acids. In the study's own analysis: Amplified reference gene primers provided the basis for estimating nucleated cell counts. The protocol was immunoSEQ multiplex PCR, while the TCRdb copy is restricted to in-frame clones and leaves out a portion. Clone size and V and J calls were adopted from that table, with D and trimming inferred from the DNA. Seen here are approximately 150,000 clones, 83% observed once, and the top ten hold roughly 2%. Sequencing input: peripheral blood. This receptor was taken from a woman older than 75 with acute or convalescent COVID-19. The chain combines TRBV10-3 with TRBJ1-5, with D possibly matching TRBD1 (6 bases). The CDR3 spells CAISERDIQPQHF. As DNA, the CDR3 is TGTGCCATCAGTGAACGGGACATACAGCCCCAGCATTTT.